The entry that follows covers one T cell receptor beta chain sequence. Its specificity is unknown. These data come from a study of CD8 T cells in ankylosing spondylitis. In making TCR beta libraries, quantitative 5'-RACE with molecular barcodes was used. TCRdb reprocessed the 5' RACE reads with MiXCR, giving one entry per CDR3 protein. This repertoire shows some 220,000 distinct CDR3 sequences, more than 5.5% found once; its top ten account for over 12%. Study outcomes and limitations: What seemed typical of ankylosing spondylitis blood was a TCR beta motif built from eight highly homologous variants.

This clonotype was obtained from a male donor with ankylosing spondylitis. Sequencing was carried out using blood, either unsorted or a sorted T cell fraction (not recorded which).

The CDR3 here is CSATRDSLFYNEQFF. DNA of the CDR3: TGCAGTGCTACCCGGGACTCTCTCTTTTACAATGAGCAGTTCTTC. The chain couples TRBV20-1 to TRBJ2-1; perhaps TRBD2 as D (6 bases). V gave up 4 bases and J gave up 4 bases, with 17 bases separating them. The CDR3 has 15 amino acids. Germline lookup yields CDR1 DFQATT and CDR2 SNEGSKA (reference sequence).